The source of this TCR beta chain is a study of blood T cells in healthy people across ages. With a J-beta primer mix and a sample-barcoded 5' primer, a second PCR ran about 6 to 11 cycles. TCRdb re-derived calls from the 5' RACE reads in MiXCR, one entry per CDR3 protein. The data show some 760,000 distinct CDR3 sequences, approximately 25% seen once. With 4 bases removed from V and 10 bases from J, the gap between germline ends came to 17 bases. The germline gives CDR1 MRHNA, CDR2 SNTAGT. The CDR3 covers 14 residues. There are a few counts of this clonotype. The data also belong to a second study, concerning T cells of mothers and their children. From that second work: Each 15 ul cDNA reaction used 1.5 ug RNA; all RNA was used. Versus unrelated pairs, overlap was slightly higher in related mother-child pairs, without reaching significance.

Sequencing input: blood. The chain joins TRBV6-4 to TRBJ2-1; D is unresolved. This clonotype was sampled from a boy aged 5-17 years in good health. CDR3 loop: CASSASGSGKEQFF. The CDR3 bases are TGTGCCAGCAGTGCATCTGGGTCAGGCAAGGAGCAGTTCTTC.